This T cell receptor (beta chain) is from a study of human T cells and chemical hapten exposure. Overall study: Patch tests put 0.01% DPC on the upper back, and the results were checked at 6 days. Whole-study findings and limits: Sensitizing to DPC left TCRs with a frequency above 1 in 1000 unaltered.

Noted time point: patch test 1, 2 weeks after DPC sensitization. Regarding treatment: therapeutic diphenylcyclopropenone sensitization with weekly scalp DPC. Unfractionated whole blood yielded total RNA. The CDR3 extends over 14 amino acids. Germline V gene lookup returns CDR1 SGHNT and CDR2 YYREEE (reference sequence). Trimming at V came to 4 bases and at J to 7 bases, leaving 9 bases not matched to a gene. In this sample, this clonotype turned up many times. What it binds is not known. In TCRdb, the RACE reads were re-called with MiXCR into one record per CDR3 protein. The repertoire has about 110,000 distinct CDR3 sequences, 11% of them found once; the top ten carry approximately 4%.

The chain is built from TRBV5-4 and TRBJ1-1, with 8 bases aligning to TRBD1. The source of this sequence is a woman between 40 and 50 years old with alopecia areata. Some clones in this sample may be carry-over from other donors' samples. The sample was whole blood, taken in connection with sensitization to the hapten diphenylcyclopropenone (DPC). CDR3 protein: CASSARTGIGEAFF. The CDR3 bases are TGTGCCAGCAGCGCGCGGACAGGGATCGGTGAAGCTTTCTTT.